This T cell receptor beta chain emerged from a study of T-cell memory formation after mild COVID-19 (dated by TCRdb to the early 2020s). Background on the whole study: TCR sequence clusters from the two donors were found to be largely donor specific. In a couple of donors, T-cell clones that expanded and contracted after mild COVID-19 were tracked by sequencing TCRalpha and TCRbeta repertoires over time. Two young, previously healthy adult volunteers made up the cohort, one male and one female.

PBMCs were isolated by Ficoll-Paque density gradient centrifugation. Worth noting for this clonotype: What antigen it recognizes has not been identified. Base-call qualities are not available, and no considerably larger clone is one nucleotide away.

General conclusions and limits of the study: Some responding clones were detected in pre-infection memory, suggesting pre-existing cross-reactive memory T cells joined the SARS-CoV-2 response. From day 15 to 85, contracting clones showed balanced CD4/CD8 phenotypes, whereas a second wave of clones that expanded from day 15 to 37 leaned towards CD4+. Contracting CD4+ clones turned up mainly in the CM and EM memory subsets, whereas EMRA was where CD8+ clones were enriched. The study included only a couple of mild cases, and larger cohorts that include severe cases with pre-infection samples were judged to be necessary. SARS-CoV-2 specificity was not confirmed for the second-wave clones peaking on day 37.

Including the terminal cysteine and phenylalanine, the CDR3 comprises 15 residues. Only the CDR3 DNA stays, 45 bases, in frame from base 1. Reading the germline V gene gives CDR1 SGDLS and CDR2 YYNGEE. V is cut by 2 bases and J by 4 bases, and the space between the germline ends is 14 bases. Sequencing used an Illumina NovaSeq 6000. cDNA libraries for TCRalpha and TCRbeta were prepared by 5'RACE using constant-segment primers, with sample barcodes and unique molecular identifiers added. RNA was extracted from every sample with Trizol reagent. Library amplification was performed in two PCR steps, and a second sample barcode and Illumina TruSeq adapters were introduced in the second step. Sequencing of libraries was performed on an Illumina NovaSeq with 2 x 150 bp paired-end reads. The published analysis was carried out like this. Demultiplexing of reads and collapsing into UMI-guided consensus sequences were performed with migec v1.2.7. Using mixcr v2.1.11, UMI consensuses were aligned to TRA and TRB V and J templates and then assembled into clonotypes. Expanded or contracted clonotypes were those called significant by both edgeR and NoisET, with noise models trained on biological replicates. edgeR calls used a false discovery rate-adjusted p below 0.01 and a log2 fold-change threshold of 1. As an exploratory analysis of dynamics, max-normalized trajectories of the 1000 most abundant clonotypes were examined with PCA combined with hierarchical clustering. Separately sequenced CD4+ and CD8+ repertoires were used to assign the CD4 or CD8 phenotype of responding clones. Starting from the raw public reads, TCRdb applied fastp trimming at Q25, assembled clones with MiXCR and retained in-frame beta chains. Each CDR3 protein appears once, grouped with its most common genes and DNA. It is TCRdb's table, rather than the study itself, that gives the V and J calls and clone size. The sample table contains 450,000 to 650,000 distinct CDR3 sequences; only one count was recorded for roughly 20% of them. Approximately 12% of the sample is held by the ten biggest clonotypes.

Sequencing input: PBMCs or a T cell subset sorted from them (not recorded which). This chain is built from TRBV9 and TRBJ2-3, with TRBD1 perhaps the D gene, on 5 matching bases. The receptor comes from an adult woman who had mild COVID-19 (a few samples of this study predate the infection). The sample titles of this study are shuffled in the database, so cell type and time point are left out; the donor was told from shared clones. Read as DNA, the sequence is TGTGCCAGCAGCGTTGCGTCCTGGGGCCCAGATACGCAGTATTTT. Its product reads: CASSVASWGPDTQYF.